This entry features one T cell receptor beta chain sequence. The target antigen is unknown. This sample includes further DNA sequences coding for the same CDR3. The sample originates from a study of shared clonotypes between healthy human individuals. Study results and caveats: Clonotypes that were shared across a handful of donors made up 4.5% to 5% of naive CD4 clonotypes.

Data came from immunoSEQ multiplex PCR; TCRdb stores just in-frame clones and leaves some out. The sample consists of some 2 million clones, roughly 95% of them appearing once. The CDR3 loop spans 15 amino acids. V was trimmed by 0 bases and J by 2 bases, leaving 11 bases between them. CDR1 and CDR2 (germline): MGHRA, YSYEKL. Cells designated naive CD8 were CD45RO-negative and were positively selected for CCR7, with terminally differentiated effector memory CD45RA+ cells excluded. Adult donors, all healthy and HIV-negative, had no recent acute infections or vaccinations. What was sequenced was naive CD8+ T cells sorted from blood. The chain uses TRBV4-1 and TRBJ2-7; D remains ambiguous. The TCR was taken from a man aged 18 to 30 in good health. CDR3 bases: TGCGCCAGCAGCCAAGAGCGGACCGGGCCCTACGAGCAGTACTTC. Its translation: CASSQERTGPYEQYF.